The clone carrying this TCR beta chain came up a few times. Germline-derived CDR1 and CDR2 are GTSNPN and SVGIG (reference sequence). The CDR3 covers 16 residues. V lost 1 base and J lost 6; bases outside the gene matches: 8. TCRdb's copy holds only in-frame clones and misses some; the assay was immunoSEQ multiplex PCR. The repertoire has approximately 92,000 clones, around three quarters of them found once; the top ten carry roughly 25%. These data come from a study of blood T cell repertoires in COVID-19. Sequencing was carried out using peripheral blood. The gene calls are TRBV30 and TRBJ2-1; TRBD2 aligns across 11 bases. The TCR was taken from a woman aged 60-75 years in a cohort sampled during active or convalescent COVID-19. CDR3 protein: CAWSGLAGLESNEQFF. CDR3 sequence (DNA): TGTGCCTGGAGTGGACTAGCGGGGCTTGAATCCAATGAGCAGTTCTTC. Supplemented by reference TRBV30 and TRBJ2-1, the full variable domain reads SQTIHQWPATLVQPVGSPLSLECTVEGTSNPNLYWYRQAAGRGLQLLFYSVGIGQISSEVPQNLSASRPQDRQFILSSKKLLLSDSGFYLCAWSGLAGLESNEQFFGPGTRLTVL.